This T cell receptor beta chain is drawn from a study of control samples from healthy donors and cancer patients. The CDR3 spans 15 residues. Germline-derived CDR1 and CDR2 are MGHDK and SYGVNS. The junction had 8 bases not matched to a gene; V was cut back by 5 bases and J by 6 bases. Data came from immunoSEQ multiplex PCR; TCRdb stores just in-frame clones and leaves some out. The table lists 95,000 to 100,000 clones, around 89% of them singletons. Sequenced input: blood. The receptor was derived from a man aged 25 to 40 in good health. J is TRBJ2-3 and V is TRBV25-1; the match to TRBD2 covers 10 bases. The CDR3 DNA sequence: TGTGCCAGCAGTCCCGAGCGGGGGGGGGCGGATACGCAGTATTTT. Protein: CASSPERGGADTQYF.